This is a list of T cell receptor beta chains from one sample in a study of Tregs in tolerant kidney transplant recipients. Profiling relied on immunoSEQ multiplex PCR, and the TCRdb table lists in-frame clones only, not all of them. The table includes approximately 100,000 clones, 93% detected once. The specimen was CD4+ T cells from blood, collected before the transplant. All receptors derive from a human donor who received a combined kidney and bone marrow transplant. Both conserved end residues are part of each CDR3. The D gene is left open where the match is weak. Not all rows give a size; the values are once, few, many and, for expanded clones, a class.

d_call j_call v_call clone_size cdr3_nt cdr3_aa
- TRBJ1-4 TRBV27 - TGTGCCAGCAGTTTAAGCAGGTCTAATGAAAAACTGTTTTTT CASSLSRSNEKLFF
TRBD2 TRBJ2-5 TRBV28 - TGTGCCAGCAGACCGGGACTAGTGGAGACCCAGTACTTC CASRPGLVETQYF
TRBD1 TRBJ2-3 TRBV2 - TGTGCCAGGGGGACAGGGGGGGCAGATACGCAGTATTTT CARGTGGADTQYF
TRBD2 TRBJ2-4 TRBV7-3 - TGTGCCAGCAGCTTATCCGGGCGGGAGGGCCAGAGCATTCAGTACTTC CASSLSGREGQSIQYF
- TRBJ2-3 TRBV28 - TGTGCCAGCAGTTTAAGTGGGACTCAAGGAGACACAGATACGCAGTATTTT CASSLSGTQGDTDTQYF
- TRBJ2-6 TRBV6-5 - TGTGCCAGCAGTTTCTCAGGGGTGGCTGGGGCCAACGTCCTGACTTTC CASSFSGVAGANVLTF
TRBD2 TRBJ2-3 TRBV27 - TGTGCCAGCAGTTACGCTTGGAGCGGGGGGGGAAGCACAGATACGCAGTATTTT CASSYAWSGGGSTDTQYF
- TRBJ2-2 TRBV5-1 - TGCGCCAGCAGCCCGGAACGGACAGTGAACACCGGGGAGCTGTTTTTT CASSPERTVNTGELFF
- TRBJ2-7 TRBV19 - TGTGCCAGTAGTATTTCAGCTCCTAGCTACGAGCAGTACTTC CASSISAPSYEQYF
- TRBJ2-1 TRBV6-6 - TGTGCCAGCAGTTACCCCTCAGGGAACAATGAGCAGTTCTTC CASSYPSGNNEQFF
- TRBJ1-1 TRBV5-6 - TGTGCCAGCAGCGGGGGGGCGCGGCTCACTGAAGCTTTCTTT CASSGGARLTEAFF
- TRBJ2-1 TRBV10-3 - TGTGCCATCAGTCCTGGCGGGGGCGAGTCCTACAATGAGCAGTTCTTC CAISPGGGESYNEQFF
- TRBJ1-2 TRBV19 - TGTGCCAGTTTACACGAATACGGCTACACCTTC CASLHEYGYTF
TRBD1 TRBJ1-2 TRBV6-5 - TGTGCCAGCAGGCCCGGCGGACAGGGTTATGGCTACACCTTC CASRPGGQGYGYTF
TRBD1 TRBJ2-7 TRBV30 - TGTGCCTGGAGTCAACAGGGGGCGATCCACGAGCAGTACTTC CAWSQQGAIHEQYF
TRBD2 TRBJ2-1 TRBV2 - TGTGCCAGCAGAGAGCGGACTAGCGGGGGCTACAATGAGCAGTTCTTC CASRERTSGGYNEQFF
- TRBJ2-6 TRBV7-2 - TGTGTCAGCAGCTATGGGGGCGCTGGGGCCAACGTCCTGACTTTC CVSSYGGAGANVLTF
TRBD2 TRBJ2-3 TRBV10-3 - TGTGCCATCAGCGATAGCGGGAGGGCCGGAGATACGCAGTATTTT CAISDSGRAGDTQYF
TRBD2 TRBJ2-6 TRBV28 - TGTGCCAGCAGTTTATCTTACTGGGGGGGAGGTGGGGCCAACGTCCTGACTTTC CASSLSYWGGGGANVLTF
- TRBJ1-2 TRBV29-1 - TGCAGCGTTGGTCAGGGGAATGGCTACACCTTC CSVGQGNGYTF
- TRBJ1-3 TRBV11-1 - TGTGCCAGCAGCCACGCGGGTGGAAACACCATATATTTT CASSHAGGNTIYF
TRBD1 TRBJ1-2 TRBV23-1 - TGCGCCAGCAGTCAAACCGGGACAGGGACCAACTATGGCTACACCTTC CASSQTGTGTNYGYTF
- TRBJ1-1 TRBV18 - TGTGCCAGCTCCCTCCCGGCGGGTTGGAACACTGAAGCTTTCTTT CASSLPAGWNTEAFF
TRBD1 TRBJ1-5 TRBV19 - TGTGCCAGTAGTACTGGACAGGGCACGGCTTTT CASSTGQGTAF
- TRBJ2-1 TRBV28 - TGTGCCAGCACTAGACTAGTCAAGTACAATGAGCAGTTCTTC CASTRLVKYNEQFF
- TRBJ1-5 TRBV18 - TGTGCCAGCTCGACACAGGGTTATAGCAATCAGCCCCAGCATTTT CASSTQGYSNQPQHF
- TRBJ2-5 TRBV10-3 - TGTGCCGCGGGGCCCTCTCAAGAGACCCAGTACTTC CAAGPSQETQYF
- TRBJ2-7 TRBV21-1 - TGTGCCAGCAGCAAGGGGGGACGGATGGCCTACGAGCAGTACTTC CASSKGGRMAYEQYF
TRBD1 TRBJ1-2 TRBV6-1 - TGTGCCAGCAGGGCCGGACAGGGGAGCTACACCTTC CASRAGQGSYTF
TRBD1 TRBJ2-3 TRBV7-9 once TGTGCCAGCAGCCAAGCCCTGGACAGGTTCACAGATACGCAGTATTTT CASSQALDRFTDTQYF
- TRBJ1-1 TRBV29-1 - TGCAGCGTTGAAGAAGGGGATCGGCGGGCTTTCTTT CSVEEGDRRAFF